This T cell receptor (beta chain) originates from a study of control samples from healthy donors and cancer patients. Repertoires were generated with immunoSEQ multiplex PCR, while TCRdb's copy carries only in-frame clones and drops some. The sample lists 130,000 or so clones; roughly nine tenths were seen once. This CDR3 comprises 16 residues. The germline V and J ends were trimmed by 4 bases and 3 bases, with 16 bases remaining between them. CDR1 and CDR2 (germline): SGHKS, YYEKEE (reference sequence). This TCR came from a man in his fifties or sixties in good health. The V gene is TRBV5-5, the J gene TRBJ2-2; tentative D call: TRBD1 (5 bases). Sequences were obtained from blood. The DNA for the CDR3 is TGTGCCAGCAGCCTCCGACAGTCTGGAGACACCGGGGAGCTGTTTTTT. This translates into CASSLRQSGDTGELFF.